This T cell receptor (beta chain) was recovered during a study of T cell changes during pregnancy in multiple sclerosis. V lost 2 bases, J lost 4 bases, and 21 bases lay in between. The CDR3 runs 18 residues. Per germline, CDR1 MNHEY and CDR2 SMNVEV (reference sequence). Some clones are missing from TCRdb's copy, which holds only in-frame ones; the method was immunoSEQ multiplex PCR. The profile covers more than 55,000 clones, with about 88% appearing a single time and around 0.4% taken by the ten largest. This specimen was CD4+ T cells from peripheral blood mononuclear cells, taken in the third trimester of pregnancy. The genes are TRBV27 and TRBJ1-5, with D possibly TRBD1 on 5 matching bases. The TCR sequence derives from a female donor with multiple sclerosis, enrolled in a pregnancy study. The CDR3 region is CASSLAGLLTGGNQPQHF. The CDR3 region has the DNA TGTGCCAGCAGTTTAGCGGGACTCTTAACAGGAGGTAATCAGCCCCAGCATTTT.